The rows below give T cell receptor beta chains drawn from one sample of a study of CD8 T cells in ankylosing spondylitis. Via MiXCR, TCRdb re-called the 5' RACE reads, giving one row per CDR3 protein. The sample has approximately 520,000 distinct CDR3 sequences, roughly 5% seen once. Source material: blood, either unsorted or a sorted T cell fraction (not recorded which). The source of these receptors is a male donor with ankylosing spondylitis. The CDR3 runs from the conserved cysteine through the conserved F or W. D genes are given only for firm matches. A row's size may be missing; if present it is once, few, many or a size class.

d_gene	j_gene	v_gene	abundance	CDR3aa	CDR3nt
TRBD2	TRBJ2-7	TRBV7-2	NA	CASSFSGGEYEQYF	TGTGCCAGCAGCTTTAGCGGGGGGGAATACGAGCAGTACTTC
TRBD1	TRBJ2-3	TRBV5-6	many	CASSFGTGRSTDTQYF	TGTGCCAGCAGCTTTGGGACAGGACGTAGCACAGATACGCAGTATTTT
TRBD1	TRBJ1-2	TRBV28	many	CASSFRGQALRGYTF	TGTGCCAGCAGTTTTAGGGGGCAGGCCCTACGAGGCTACACCTTC
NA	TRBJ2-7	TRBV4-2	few	CATSQDLYSSYEQYF	TGTGCCACCAGCCAAGATCTTTATTCCTCCTACGAGCAGTACTTC
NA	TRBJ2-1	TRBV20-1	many	CSARGPVGDNEQFF	TGCAGTGCTAGGGGCCCTGTGGGGGACAATGAGCAGTTCTTC
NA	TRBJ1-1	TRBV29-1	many	CSVEGRMRVTEAFF	TGCAGCGTTGAAGGTCGCATGAGGGTCACTGAAGCTTTCTTT
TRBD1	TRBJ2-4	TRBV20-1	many	CSAVDRGGLPIQYF	TGCAGTGCAGTGGACAGGGGCGGGCTACCCATTCAGTACTTC
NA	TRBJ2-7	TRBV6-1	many	CATSAGAPTYEQYF	TGTGCCACCTCAGCAGGGGCGCCAACCTACGAGCAGTACTTC
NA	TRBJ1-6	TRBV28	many	CASSLLWDGSSPLHF	TGTGCCAGCAGTTTACTATGGGACGGCTCGTCTCCCCTCCACTTT
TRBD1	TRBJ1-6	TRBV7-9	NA	CASSIQGADNSPLHF	TGTGCCAGCAGCATACAGGGGGCAGATAATTCACCCCTCCACTTT
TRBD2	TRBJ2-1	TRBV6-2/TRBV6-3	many	CASSFPGLAEEQFF	TGTGCCAGCAGTTTCCCGGGACTAGCGGAAGAGCAGTTCTTC
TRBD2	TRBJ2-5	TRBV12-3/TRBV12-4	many	CASSSGLAFETQYF	TGTGCCAGCAGTTCCGGACTAGCCTTCGAGACCCAGTACTTC
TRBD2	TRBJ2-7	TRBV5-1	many	CASSFGLAGGPSPEQYF	TGCGCCAGCAGCTTCGGACTAGCGGGAGGGCCATCTCCCGAGCAGTACTTC
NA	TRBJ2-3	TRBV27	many	CASSLSGVGTTQYF	TGTGCCAGCAGTTTATCGGGGGTTGGGACAACGCAGTATTTT
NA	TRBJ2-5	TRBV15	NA	CATSRGTTGRVGETQYF	TGTGCCACCAGCAGAGGAACGACGGGGAGAGTCGGAGAGACCCAGTACTTC
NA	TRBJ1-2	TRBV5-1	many	CASSTGTDYGYTF	TGCGCCAGCAGCACCGGGACCGACTATGGCTACACCTTC
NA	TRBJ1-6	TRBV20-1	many	CSARHFYNSPLHF	TGCAGTGCTAGACATTTCTATAATTCACCCCTCCACTTT
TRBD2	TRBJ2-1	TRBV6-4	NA	CASRKTSGGPYNEQFF	TGTGCCAGCAGGAAGACTAGCGGGGGGCCTTACAATGAGCAGTTCTTC
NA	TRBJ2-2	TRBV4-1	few	CASSPPGRGNTGELFF	TGCGCCAGCAGCCCCCCGGGTAGGGGGAACACCGGGGAGCTGTTTTTT
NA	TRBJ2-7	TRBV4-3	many	CASSQDLGFSYEQYF	TGCGCCAGCAGCCAAGATTTGGGGTTCTCCTACGAGCAGTACTTC
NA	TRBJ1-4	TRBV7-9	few	CASGGRGSGEKLFF	TGTGCCAGCGGCGGACGGGGCTCGGGTGAAAAACTGTTTTTT
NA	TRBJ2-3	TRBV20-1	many	CSAREGARGTSTDTQYF	TGCAGTGCTAGAGAGGGAGCACGCGGGACTAGCACAGATACGCAGTATTTT
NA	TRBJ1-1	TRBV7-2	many	CASSLKGELQWGVRAFF	TGTGCCAGCAGCTTAAAGGGGGAACTCCAGTGGGGTGTGAGGGCTTTCTTT
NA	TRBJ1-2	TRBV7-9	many	CASSQGYYGYTF	TGTGCCAGCTCCCAGGGGTACTATGGCTACACCTTC
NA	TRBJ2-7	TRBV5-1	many	CASSAQGSGYEQYF	TGCGCCAGCAGCGCACAGGGATCGGGGTACGAGCAGTACTTC
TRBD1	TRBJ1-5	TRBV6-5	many	CASSYDREYQPQHF	TGTGCCAGCAGTTACGACAGGGAGTACCAGCCCCAGCATTTT
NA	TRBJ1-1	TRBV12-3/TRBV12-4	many	CASSYIGTEAFF	TGTGCCAGCAGTTATATTGGCACTGAAGCTTTCTTT
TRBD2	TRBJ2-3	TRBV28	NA	CASSFSAGAPLPTDTQYF	TGTGCCAGCAGTTTTTCGGCGGGAGCCCCTTTACCCACAGATACGCAGTATTTT
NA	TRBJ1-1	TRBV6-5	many	CASSYRAMNTEAFF	TGTGCCAGCAGTTACAGGGCAATGAACACTGAAGCTTTCTTT
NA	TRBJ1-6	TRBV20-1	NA	CSAPKMNLGGNSPLHF	TGCAGTGCTCCGAAGATGAACCTGGGAGGGAATTCACCCCTCCACTTT
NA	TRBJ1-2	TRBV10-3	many	CAISDGGASYTF	TGTGCCATCAGTGACGGTGGGGCTAGCTACACCTTC
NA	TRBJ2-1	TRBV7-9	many	CASSLGGHPYNEQFF	TGTGCCAGCAGCTTAGGGGGACACCCATACAATGAGCAGTTCTTC
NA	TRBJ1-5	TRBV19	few	CASSAGHFSNQPQHF	TGTGCCAGTAGCGCTGGACATTTTAGCAATCAGCCCCAGCATTTT
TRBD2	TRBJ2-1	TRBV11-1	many	CASSLRRTGTRVYNEQFF	TGTGCCAGCAGCTTGCGACGTACCGGGACTAGAGTCTACAATGAGCAGTTCTTC
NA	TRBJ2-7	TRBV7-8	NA	CASSPGFKAGEQYF	TGTGCCAGCAGCCCGGGTTTCAAAGCCGGCGAGCAGTACTTC
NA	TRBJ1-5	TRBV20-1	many	CSASLRNQPQHF	TGCAGTGCTAGTCTGAGAAATCAGCCCCAGCATTTT
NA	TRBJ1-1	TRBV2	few	CASKEVWGTEAFF	TGTGCCAGCAAGGAGGTTTGGGGCACTGAAGCTTTCTTT
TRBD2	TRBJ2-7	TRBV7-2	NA	CASSKTGTSLTYEQYF	TGTGCCAGCAGCAAAACCGGGACTAGCCTTACCTACGAGCAGTACTTC
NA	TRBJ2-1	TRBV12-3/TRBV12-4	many	CASSPRHRDEQFF	TGTGCCAGCAGCCCGAGACATCGCGATGAGCAGTTCTTC
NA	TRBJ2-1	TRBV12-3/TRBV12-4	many	CASSFNGLTGPYNEQFF	TGTGCCAGCAGTTTTAACGGCCTCACTGGCCCCTACAATGAGCAGTTCTTC
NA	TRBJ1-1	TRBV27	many	CASSLYRKGEAFF	TGTGCCAGCAGTTTATATCGGAAGGGCGAAGCTTTCTTT
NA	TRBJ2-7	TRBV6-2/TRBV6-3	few	CASSYSRGPGEQYF	TGTGCCAGCAGTTACTCGAGAGGCCCGGGAGAGCAGTACTTC
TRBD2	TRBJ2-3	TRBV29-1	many	CSVARLAGSTDTQYF	TGCAGCGTTGCTAGGCTAGCGGGTAGCACAGATACGCAGTATTTT
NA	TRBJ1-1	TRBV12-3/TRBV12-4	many	CASSPGGNAEAFF	TGTGCCAGCAGCCCTGGAGGGAACGCTGAAGCTTTCTTT
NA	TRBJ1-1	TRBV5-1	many	CASSVAENTEAFF	TGCGCCAGCAGCGTGGCGGAGAACACTGAAGCTTTCTTT
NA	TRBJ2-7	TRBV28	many	CASSQPLYEQYF	TGTGCCAGCAGTCAGCCACTCTACGAGCAGTACTTC
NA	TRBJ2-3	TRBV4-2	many	CASSQDQMSTDTQYF	TGTGCCAGCAGCCAAGATCAAATGAGCACAGATACGCAGTATTTT
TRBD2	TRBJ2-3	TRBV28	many	CASSLPGLAGGRHHF	TGTGCCAGCAGTTTACCGGGACTAGCGGGAGGGCGACATCATTTT
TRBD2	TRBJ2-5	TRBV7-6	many	CASSLGGETSGIQETQYF	TGTGCCAGCAGCTTGGGGGGTGAGACTAGCGGTATCCAAGAGACCCAGTACTTC
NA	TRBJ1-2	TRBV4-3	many	CASSQARGAVVYGYTF	TGCGCCAGCAGCCAAGCCCGGGGGGCAGTTGTCTATGGCTACACCTTC
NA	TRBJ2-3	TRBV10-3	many	CAISEHTSPRGDTQYF	TGTGCCATCAGCGAGCACACTAGCCCCCGCGGAGATACGCAGTATTTT
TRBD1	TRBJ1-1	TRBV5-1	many	CASSKGQGDTEAFF	TGCGCCAGCAGCAAGGGACAGGGAGACACTGAAGCTTTCTTT
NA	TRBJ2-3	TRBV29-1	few	CSVVQGDWPQYF	TGCAGCGTTGTCCAGGGAGATTGGCCGCAGTATTTT
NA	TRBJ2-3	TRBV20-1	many	CSAMTPAFKQYF	TGCAGTGCAATGACGCCTGCGTTCAAGCAGTATTTT
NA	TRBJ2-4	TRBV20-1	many	CSASKGAGNIQYF	TGCAGTGCATCGAAGGGGGCGGGGAACATTCAGTACTTC
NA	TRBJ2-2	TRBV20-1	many	CSARAHTGELFF	TGCAGTGCCAGGGCCCACACCGGGGAGCTGTTTTTT